The 25 T cell receptor beta chains given below trace back to one sample, sequenced in a study of blood T cell repertoires in COVID-19 (TCRdb year 2020). Receptor amplification or capture employed the immunoSEQ multiplex PCR assay. Not all clones reach the TCRdb copy of this immuneACCESS table, which keeps in-frame sequences only. Checked studies attribute under half of the gap to unresolved V genes and leave the rest unexplained. This sample has about 100,000 clones in its table, and 80% to 95% of those were observed once. The ten largest account for approximately 5.1% of the sample. What was sequenced was peripheral blood. The receptors come from a man between 70 and 80 years old with acute or convalescent COVID-19.

J is TRBJ2-3 and V is TRBV30; perhaps TRBD2 as D (6 bases). The CDR3 is 15 amino acids. The V and J ends lost 0 bases and 1 base respectively, with 11 bases between them. Germline V gene data show CDR1 as GTSNPN and CDR2 as SVGIG (reference sequence). The CDR3 DNA is TGTGCCTGGAGTGTACTGGGGGGAGGCACAGATACGCAGTATTTT. Protein sequence: CAWSVLGGGTDTQYF.

This sequence joins TRBV5-1 and TRBJ1-3, with 9 positions matching TRBD1. CDR3 size: 18 residues. Per germline, CDR1 SGHRS and CDR2 YFSETQ. V shed 6 bases and J 4 bases; nucleotides not matched to a gene: 17. The CDR3 DNA reads TGCGCCAGCACCCGAAGTCCCGGGACAGGGACTTCGGGAAACACCATATATTTT. Amino acid sequence: CASTRSPGTGTSGNTIYF.

The rearrangement links TRBV11-2 to TRBJ1-1, with 8 nucleotides matching TRBD1. The CDR3 spans 14 residues. V lost 6 bases to trimming and J lost 4 bases; unmatched junction nucleotides: 7. Germline V CDR1 and CDR2: SGHAT, FQNNGV. CDR3 sequence reads: CASSTFTGGTEAFF. The DNA for the CDR3 is TGTGCCAGCAGTACATTCACAGGGGGCACTGAAGCTTTCTTT.

The rearrangement links TRBV27 to TRBJ2-3, with 8 bases lining up with TRBD1. Germline V lookup: CDR1 MNHEY, CDR2 SMNVEV (reference sequence). The J segment lost 9 bases and the V segment lost 1 base, leaving 6 bases of the junction unmatched. The CDR3 runs to 14 residues. CDR3 sequence: CASSLYRGLGTQYF. CDR3 nucleotides: TGTGCCAGCAGTTTATACAGGGGGTTGGGGACGCAGTATTTT.

The V gene is TRBV19, the J gene TRBJ2-1; 10 bases agree with TRBD2. From germline, CDR1 is LNHDA and CDR2 SQIVND (reference sequence). This CDR3 has 15 residues. Unmatched junction bases numbered 7, after V lost 6 bases and J lost 5 bases. CDR3 nucleotide sequence: TGTGCCAGTAGAAGCGGGAGGGCCCCCGACAATGAGCAGTTCTTC. Encoded protein: CASRSGRAPDNEQFF. Combining the CDR3 with reference TRBV19 and TRBJ2-1 gives the whole variable domain DGGITQSPKYLFRKEGQNVTLSCEQNLNHDAMYWYRQDPGQGLRLIYYSQIVNDFQKGDIAEGYSVSREKKESFPLTVTSAQKNPTAFYLCASRSGRAPDNEQFFGPGTRLTVL.

This clone was recorded once. The chain couples TRBV7-9 to TRBJ1-2; 9 nucleotides align to TRBD1. The V gene's germline CDR1 is SEHNR and CDR2 FQNEAQ (reference sequence). The J segment lost 6 bases and the V segment lost 7 bases, leaving 3 bases of the junction unmatched. This CDR3 contains 12 residues. The CDR3 reads CASTRTGDGYTF. The CDR3 DNA is TGTGCCAGCACGAGGACAGGGGATGGCTACACCTTC.

This chain uses TRBV18 with TRBJ2-6; 8 positions match TRBD1. In germline, CDR1 is KGHSH, CDR2 LQKENI. CDR3 length: 21 residues. The junction had 16 bases not matched to a gene; V was cut back by 1 base and J by 2 bases. The CDR3 here is CASSPRKVGQGLLTGANVLTF. In nucleotides, the CDR3 is TGTGCCAGCTCACCACGGAAGGTCGGACAGGGTCTTTTGACTGGGGCCAACGTCCTGACTTTC.

The chain couples TRBV7-2 to TRBJ2-2; no clear D. The CDR3 contains 13 residues. Looked up from germline, CDR1 is SGHTA and CDR2 is FQGNSA. V lost 2 bases and J lost 3, with 4 bases in between. The CDR3 sequence: CASSLTDTGELFF. In DNA, the CDR3 is TGTGCCAGCAGCTTAACTGACACCGGGGAGCTGTTTTTT.

V is TRBV4-1 and J is TRBJ1-5; D is perhaps TRBD1 (6 bases). V dropped 0 bases and J dropped 3 bases, with 9 bases sitting between them. The CDR3 has 15 residues. From germline, CDR1 is MGHRA and CDR2 YSYEKL. CDR3 nucleotide sequence: TGCGCCAGCAGCCAAGAGGGGGGGCCCAATCAGCCCCAGCATTTT. Translated: CASSQEGGPNQPQHF.

This rearrangement joins TRBV5-1 to TRBJ1-3; D is ambiguous. The CDR3 length is 16 residues. The V gene's germline CDR1 is SGHRS and CDR2 YFSETQ. The germline V and J ends were trimmed by 4 bases and 0 bases, with 14 bases remaining between them. The CDR3 coding sequence is TGCGCCAGCAGCGTCACATGGTCCCTCTCTGGAAACACCATATATTTT. Encoded protein: CASSVTWSLSGNTIYF.

The chain employs TRBV7-3 and TRBJ1-2, with 7 positions matching TRBD1. J was trimmed by 4 bases and V by 2 bases; bases with no gene match: 1. This CDR3 is 13 amino acids long. The V gene's germline CDR1 is SGHTA and CDR2 FQGTGA. CDR3 sequence: CASSLWDSYGYTF. The CDR3 DNA is TGTGCCAGCAGCTTATGGGACAGCTATGGCTACACCTTC.

This clone has just one count. The DNA of the CDR3 is TGTGCCAGCAGTTACGTCTCACAGGCGTCGGGTTCACCCCTCCACTTT. Residues: CASSYVSQASGSPLHF. The chain has TRBV6-2 or TRBV6-3 and TRBJ1-6, with TRBD1 as a possible D gene (5 bases). V was trimmed by 2 bases and J by 9 bases, leaving 17 bases between them. The CDR3 loop spans 16 amino acids. Per the germline V gene, CDR1 is MNHEY and CDR2 is SVGEGT.

The chain carries TRBV27 and TRBJ1-4, with TRBD1 matching 10 bases. Trimming removed 6 bases from V and 8 bases from J; junction bases left unmatched: 15. The CDR3 sequence is 17 residues long. Germline lookup yields CDR1 MNHEY and CDR2 SMNVEV (reference sequence). The CDR3 here is CASRTVGQGPEGEKLFF. For the CDR3, the DNA is TGTGCCAGCAGGACCGTGGGACAGGGGCCGGAAGGGGAAAAACTGTTTTTT.

The chain has TRBV9 and TRBJ2-1, with D tentatively TRBD1 (6 bases). Germline CDR1 SGDLS, CDR2 YYNGEE. The CDR3 totals 14 residues. V gave up 3 bases and J gave up 8 bases, with 15 bases separating them. In DNA form, the CDR3 reads TGTGCCAGCAGCGGAGGAGGACAGAGCGATGAGCAGTTCTTC. Residues: CASSGGGQSDEQFF. Full variable domain (missing parts from reference TRBV9 and TRBJ2-1): DSGVTQTPKHLITATGQRVTLRCSPRSGDLSVYWYQQSLDQGLQFLIQYYNGEERAKGNILERFSAQQFPDLHSELNLSSLELGDSALYFCASSGGGQSDEQFFGPGTRLTVL.

The gene calls are TRBV19 and TRBJ1-2, with D possibly TRBD1 on 6 matching bases. The CDR3 loop spans 13 amino acids. In germline, CDR1 is LNHDA, CDR2 SQIVND (reference sequence). The germline V and J ends were trimmed by 5 bases and 7 bases, with 14 bases remaining between them. Written as DNA, the CDR3 is TGTGCCAGTAGTGCCTGGACAGCCCCTGGCTACACCTTC. It yields the protein CASSAWTAPGYTF.

CDR3 DNA sequence: TGTGCCAGCAGTCCCTCGGGACAGGTCAGAGGCTACACCTTC. Translation: CASSPSGQVRGYTF. The chain uses TRBV27 and TRBJ1-2, with 8 bases identical to TRBD1. Germline trimming cut 5 bases from V and 8 bases from J; bases unmatched to any gene: 10. This CDR3 region has 14 residues. Germline CDR1 is MNHEY and CDR2 is SMNVEV (reference sequence).

As DNA, the CDR3 is TGTGCCAGCAGTTACTCCCACGGGAAGACCCAGTACTTC. Its translation is CASSYSHGKTQYF. This sequence joins TRBV6-5 and TRBJ2-5; D may be TRBD2 (5 bases). In germline, CDR1 is MNHEY, CDR2 SVGAGI. V lost 0 bases and J lost 6, with 8 bases in between. This CDR3 has 13 amino acids.

The rearrangement links TRBV3-1 (or the pseudogene TRBV3-2) to TRBJ1-2; TRBD1 might be the D (5 bases). The V gene lost 1 base and the J gene lost 1 base, with 10 bases spanning the gap. The CDR3 has 15 amino acids. Germline assignment: CDR1 LGHDT and CDR2 YNNKEL (reference sequence). The CDR3 protein is CASSQGGASNYGYTF. CDR3 coding DNA: TGTGCCAGCAGCCAAGGCGGGGCCAGTAACTATGGCTACACCTTC.

The chain couples TRBV6-5 to TRBJ1-5; D is unresolved. V lost 6 bases and J lost 2, with 8 bases in between. Germline lookup yields CDR1 MNHEY and CDR2 SVGAGI. The CDR3 has 13 amino acids. As DNA, the CDR3 is TGTGCCAGCAGGGGCGGGGGCAATCAGCCCCAGCATTTT. This encodes CASRGGGNQPQHF.

The CDR3 nucleotides are TGCGCCAGCAGCTCGACAGCCCCGAACACTGAAGCTTTCTTT. This encodes CASSSTAPNTEAFF. This chain joins TRBV5-1 and TRBJ1-1, with D perhaps matching TRBD1 (5 bases). This CDR3 has 14 residues. The V gene's germline CDR1 is SGHRS and CDR2 YFSETQ. Trimming shortened V by 3 bases and J by 1 base, and 10 bases separated the two germline ends.

The chain carries TRBV6-5 and TRBJ1-2; 7 nucleotides agree with TRBD1. Germline CDR1 and CDR2: MNHEY and SVGAGI. The CDR3 has 14 residues. The trim removed 4 bases at V and 8 bases at J, leaving 10 bases unmatched. The CDR3 here is CASSSPDRAGGYTF. CDR3 in DNA: TGTGCCAGCAGTTCCCCCGACAGGGCGGGGGGCTACACCTTC.

This clone was observed once. J is TRBJ2-5 and V is TRBV7-6; 7 bases are a match to TRBD2. V lost 5 bases to trimming and J lost 5 bases; unmatched junction nucleotides: 11. Germline values: CDR1 SGHVS, CDR2 FNYEAQ. The CDR3 contains 15 residues. The CDR3 is CASSERAGARETQYF. DNA for the CDR3: TGTGCCAGCAGCGAAAGGGCGGGAGCGCGGGAGACCCAGTACTTC. The variable domain in full, with the rest retrieved from reference TRBV7-6 and TRBJ2-5, is GAGVSQSPRYKVTKRGQDVALRCDPISGHVSLYWYRQALGQGPEFLTYFNYEAQQDKSGLPNDRFSAERPEGSISTLTIQRTEQRDSAMYRCASSERAGARETQYFGPGTRLLVL.

The chain links TRBV11-3 to TRBJ2-1; 9 bases agree with TRBD2. Looked up from germline, CDR1 is SGHNT and CDR2 is YENEEA. The length of the CDR3 is 14 residues. The J segment lost 7 bases and the V segment lost 3 bases, leaving 4 bases of the junction unmatched. The chain's CDR3 is CASSLVAGENEQFF. CDR3 sequence (DNA): TGTGCCAGCAGCTTGGTAGCGGGAGAAAATGAGCAGTTCTTC. Variable domain in full (rest from reference TRBV11-3 and TRBJ2-1): EAGVVQSPRYKIIEKKQPVAFWCNPISGHNTLYWYLQNLGQGPELLIRYENEEAVDDSQLPKDRFSAERLKGVDSTLKIQPAELGDSAVYLCASSLVAGENEQFFGPGTRLTVL.

V usage is TRBV24-1 and J usage is TRBJ2-7; 7 bases are a match to TRBD1. The V gene end was trimmed by 4 bases and the J gene end by 9 bases; junction bases not matched to a gene: 11. There are 14 residues in the CDR3. Germline loops: CDR1 KGHDR, CDR2 SFDVKD. CDR3 residues: CATSDSGTDGVQYF. In DNA, the CDR3 is TGTGCCACCAGTGACTCCGGGACAGATGGGGTGCAGTACTTC.

The chain employs TRBV30 and TRBJ1-1, with 8 bases fitting TRBD1. This CDR3 has 12 amino acids. Trimming took 4 bases from V and 9 from J; bases not matched to a gene: 7. Per germline, CDR1 GTSNPN and CDR2 SVGIG (reference sequence). This CDR3 is CAWNPGGIQAFF. The CDR3, as DNA: TGTGCCTGGAACCCAGGGGGCATTCAAGCTTTCTTT.